This TCR beta chain was recorded in a study of blood T cell repertoires in COVID-19 (TCRdb year 2020). Broadly, across the study: The collaborator samples originated in the United States, Italy and Spain and spanned the acute and convalescent phases of COVID-19. Where HLA class I and class II types were available, the types were taken from metadata supplied by the sample provider, not from assay-based typing. Samples came from the ongoing ImmuneRACE study (first 160 participants) plus 1,254 subjects from 6 global collaborators. Deeply sampled blood TCRbeta repertoires from subjects exposed to, actively infected with, or recovered from COVID-19 were included in the dataset. The repertoires were released in a freely available public database meant as a resource for research on the immune response to SARS-CoV-2. Nearly every sample came with metadata listing a de-identified subject ID, COVID-19 status, age in years and sex. The material from the prospective study consisted of cDNA or gDNA derived from T cells, B-cell-depleted T cells, or PBMCs. Study-wide findings and limitations: The quantity of clinical and demographic metadata differed by source and by participant and was supplied without curation.

The germline V gene (reference sequence) gives CDR1 as MNHEY and CDR2 as SMNVEV. Counted from cysteine to phenylalanine, this CDR3 has 15 amino acids. Only the CDR3 region is kept as DNA, spanning 45 bases read in frame from base 1. V sheds 6 bases and J sheds 1 base, leaving 15 bases between their ends. As regards this clone: Its cognate antigen has yet to be identified. Within one base of it there is no much larger clone, and no base qualities were kept.

TCRbeta CDR3 regions were amplified from genomic DNA by means of the immunoSEQ Assay, a bias-controlled multiplex PCR. On the study's bioinformatics: Nucleated cell counts per sample were estimated from amplification of reference gene primers within the assay. To quantify the absolute abundance of each unique TCRbeta CDR3 rearrangement, sequence reads were collapsed and filtered. For each sample, productive Simpson clonality was calculated by taking the square root of Simpson's diversity index across productive rearrangements. Not all clones reach the TCRdb copy of this immuneACCESS table, which keeps in-frame sequences only. Checked studies attribute under half of the gap to unresolved V genes and leave the rest unexplained. V and J calls and clone size come straight from that table; D and trimming were deduced from the DNA. Within this sample are 250,000 to 300,000 clones, with approximately 85% of them counted one time only. The top ten clones comprise approximately 1.9% of the sample.

In the prospective study, participants were about 18 to 100 years old, resided in fewer than 25 geographic areas of the United States, and were enrolled through a virtual design. In the prospective study, cohorts were assigned on the basis of participant-reported clinical history obtained from a screening survey and a study questionnaire. Recovered participants in ImmuneRACE Cohort 3 were defined as having two consecutive negative NP/OP PCR tests, clearance from a healthcare professional, or resolution of symptoms. Each participant in the prospective study had whole blood, serum and a nasopharyngeal or oropharyngeal swab collected by mobile phlebotomists. Prospective study participants could optionally give additional blood draws and questionnaires over an approximately two-month period. Before DNA extraction, prospective study blood samples were shipped either frozen or at room temperature.

The sample was PBMCs or T cells enriched from blood (not recorded which). The clonotype was recovered from a woman in her forties or fifties who had recovered from COVID-19. The rearrangement combines TRBV27 with TRBJ1-1, and perhaps TRBD1 as D gene, on 5 matching bases. The nucleotides are TGTGCCAGCAGAGAACCCAGGGTAACGAACACTGAAGCTTTCTTT. Translated, it gives CASREPRVTNTEAFF.